A selection of T cell receptor beta chains follows, all from one sample in a study of identifying expanded T cells in peripheral blood. Sequencing used immunoSEQ multiplex PCR; TCRdb keeps in-frame clones, though not all of them. The table lists 58,000 or so clones, about 83% of them singletons. The sample comprised blood. The source is a person aged 18 to 69 in good health. Each CDR3 is given without its conserved first and last residue. The order of the fields is CDR3 protein, clone size, V gene. The listing skips clone size in some rows; elsewhere it reads once, few, many or a size class.

ASSLGWGRAETQY | once | TRBV18
ASSLYRSYNEQF | . | TRBV5-8
ASSPIENTEAF | . | TRBV18
ASNLEETQY | . | TRBV2
ASSLAVQGAGNTIY | . | TRBV7-6
ASSGGLASSYEQY | . | TRBV7-6
ASSLEWVGQPQH | . | TRBV7-2
ASSSGPMNTEAF | . | TRBV5-1
ASSLEPGAEGNTIY | . | TRBV11-3
ASSLENIQY | . | TRBV7-9
ASSRQGGRQPQH | . | TRBV28
ASSGQGGLSGANVLT | . | TRBV27
ASSKRVTRAKNIQY | . | TRBV21-1
ASSETRPPQETQY | . | TRBV2
ASSRMEGALRDGYT | . | TRBV5-6
ASSPGGSGRHNEQF | . | TRBV5-4
ASSFEAGRTGELF | once | TRBV5-6
AWSDGSEQF | . | TRBV30
ASSQRYQPQH | . | TRBV23-1
ASSQDERSSYNEQF | . | TRBV4-2
ASSPGAGRETQY | . | TRBV11-2
ASSQESLRARSGSGELF | . | TRBV4-1